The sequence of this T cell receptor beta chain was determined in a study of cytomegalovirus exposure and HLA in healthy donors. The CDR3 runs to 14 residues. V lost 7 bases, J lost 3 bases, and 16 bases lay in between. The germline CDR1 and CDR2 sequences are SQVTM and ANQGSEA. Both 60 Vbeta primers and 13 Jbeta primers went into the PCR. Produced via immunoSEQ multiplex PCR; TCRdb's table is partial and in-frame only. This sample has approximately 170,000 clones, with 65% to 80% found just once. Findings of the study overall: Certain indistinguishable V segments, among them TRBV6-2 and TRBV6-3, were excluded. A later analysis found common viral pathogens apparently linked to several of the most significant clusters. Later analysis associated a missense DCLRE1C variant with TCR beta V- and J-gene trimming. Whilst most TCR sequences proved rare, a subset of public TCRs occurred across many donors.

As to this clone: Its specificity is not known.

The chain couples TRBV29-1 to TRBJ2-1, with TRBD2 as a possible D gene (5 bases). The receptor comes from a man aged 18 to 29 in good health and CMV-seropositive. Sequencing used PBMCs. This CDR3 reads CSATGIRRYNEQFF. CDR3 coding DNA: TGCAGCGCCACCGGGATCAGACGCTACAATGAGCAGTTCTTC.